This T cell receptor beta chain was captured by sequencing in a study of T cell responses to AZD1222 COVID-19 vaccine. The CDR3 is 14 amino acids. Germline V gives CDR1 SGHAT, CDR2 FQNNGV. V lost 2 bases to trimming and J lost 2 bases, with 10 bases between them. This clone is a singleton in its sample. Its matching antigen is unknown. Profiling relied on immunoSEQ multiplex PCR, and the TCRdb table lists in-frame clones only, not all of them. The sample holds over 130,000 clones, about 92% seen once. Points from the study as a whole: It should be noted that donors were predominantly white British and more often female, and clonal diversity was possibly underestimated. An increase in Spike-specific TCR breadth and depth was observed after two AZD1222 doses.

This sample comprised peripheral blood, obtained 28 days after the second AZD1222 dose. The J gene is TRBJ2-7, the V gene TRBV11-2; possibly TRBD1 for D (6 bases). The source of this sequence is an adult who received the AZD1222 COVID-19 vaccine. The CDR3, as DNA: TGTGCCAGCAGCTTATGGACAGATACCTACGAGCAGTACTTC. This translates into CASSLWTDTYEQYF.